A single sample is the source of the 9 T cell receptor beta chains below, sequenced in a study of PD-1 blockade in classical Hodgkin lymphoma. Generated by immunoSEQ multiplex PCR, the TCRdb table keeps only in-frame clones and is missing some. The sample has roughly 61,000 clones, roughly nine tenths seen once; the top ten hold over 12%. Brentuximab vedotin exposure varied, and every patient relapsed after autologous stem cell transplantation. Source: peripheral blood mononuclear cells (PBMCs), taken at baseline. The receptors come from a human donor with classical Hodgkin lymphoma.

This rearrangement joins TRBV7-3 to TRBJ1-1; TRBD1 is a possible D gene (6 bases). CDR3 length equals 15 residues. Trimming left V 3 bases short and J 5 bases short, with 16 bases between. CDR1 is SGHTA and CDR2 is FQGTGA in the germline V gene. The DNA for the CDR3 is TGTGCCAGCAGCTTCAGGGGCCCCCCGGGGACTGAAGCTTTCTTT. Translated, it gives CASSFRGPPGTEAFF.

The chain is built from TRBV5-1 and TRBJ2-1; 10 bases agree with TRBD2. The CDR3 is 15 amino acids. The V gene's germline CDR1 is SGHRS and CDR2 YFSETQ. The ends lost 4 bases at V and 4 bases at J; junction bases unmatched: 5. The CDR3 nucleotides are TGCGCCAGCAGCGAACTAGCGGGGTCTTACAATGAGCAGTTCTTC. As protein: CASSELAGSYNEQFF.

This clone was observed at least ten times. V is TRBV10-1 and J is TRBJ2-7; 7 bases agree with TRBD2. V dropped 2 bases and J dropped 4; count of bases not matched to a gene: 5. CDR1 is WNHNN, CDR2 SYGVQD, per germline (reference sequence). The CDR3 loop spans 14 amino acids. The CDR3 DNA reads as TGCGCCAGCAGTGAGGGTCAGGGAGGGTACGAGCAGTACTTC. This translates into CASSEGQGGYEQYF.

The V and J genes are TRBV19 and TRBJ1-2; D is ambiguous. Germline CDR1 reads LNHDA; CDR2 reads SQIVND (reference sequence). There are 13 residues in the CDR3. V lost 3 bases and J 6 bases, leaving 11 bases between the germline ends. DNA for the CDR3: TGTGCCAGTAGTATCGGAGGGTCCGATGGCTACACCTTC. Its protein product is CASSIGGSDGYTF.

The chain joins TRBV6-5 to TRBJ2-5; 9 positions match TRBD2. Trimming at V came to 5 bases and at J to 2 bases, leaving 6 bases not matched to a gene. Germline CDR1 and CDR2: MNHEY and SVGAGI. The CDR3 has 15 residues. The CDR3 DNA reads TGTGCCAGCAGTACCCGAGCGGGAGGACAAGAGACCCAGTACTTC. Its protein is CASSTRAGGQETQYF.

The rearrangement uses TRBV5-1 and TRBJ1-4; 7 bases are shared with TRBD1. The CDR3 contains 16 residues. The germline gives CDR1 SGHRS, CDR2 YFSETQ. V was pared by 3 bases and J by 1 base, with 6 bases of the junction left unmatched. For the CDR3, the DNA is TGCGCCAGCAGCTATACAGGGGCCGTAACTAATGAAAAACTGTTTTTT. Amino acid sequence: CASSYTGAVTNEKLFF.

This clone was detected a few times. The genes are TRBV4-1 and TRBJ1-2; D perhaps matches TRBD1 (5 bases). V shed 0 bases and J shed 8 bases, with 7 bases lying between them. The germline CDR1 and CDR2 sequences are MGHRA and YSYEKL. The CDR3 has 12 amino acids. The CDR3 DNA follows: TGCGCCAGCAGCCAAGAAGGGGAGGGCTACACCTTC. The encoded protein is CASSQEGEGYTF.

This sequence joins TRBV5-6 and TRBJ2-4, with a tentative D call TRBD2 (6 bases). V was trimmed by 3 bases and J by 2 bases, leaving 15 bases between them. Germline V gene sequence: CDR1 SGHDT, CDR2 YYEEEE. CDR3 length equals 16 residues. The DNA of the CDR3 is TGTGCCAGCAGCTCCGTAGCGGCCCCTTCCAAAAACATTCAGTACTTC. Encoded protein: CASSSVAAPSKNIQYF.

The chain uses TRBV6-1 and TRBJ1-4; 8 nucleotides line up with TRBD1. V trimming: 10 bases; J trimming: 4 bases; junction bases outside the gene matches: 8. This CDR3 contains 14 residues. CDR1 and CDR2 (germline): MNHNS, SASEGT. CDR3 in DNA: TGTGCCACCCGACAGGGGACTGGTAATGAAAAACTGTTTTTT. Translated: CATRQGTGNEKLFF.